The clone carrying this T cell receptor beta chain has just a few counts. These data are taken from a study of T cells after somatic rescue of genetic block. This CDR3 has 15 residues. In germline, CDR1 is MDHEN, CDR2 SYDVKM. V was shortened by 2 bases and J by 5 bases, with 15 bases between the two germline ends. Clones were sequenced by immunoSEQ multiplex PCR, and TCRdb holds only the in-frame ones, with some missing. Of about 88,000 clones listed, about 90% were seen once; the top ten hold about 1.5%. This chain joins TRBV28 and TRBJ1-1; D possibly corresponds to TRBD1 (6 bases). Sequencing used peripheral blood mononuclear cells (PBMCs). This TCR was recovered from a woman aged 18-29 years. The chain's CDR3 is CASSLRAGAVTEAFF. CDR3 in DNA: TGTGCCAGCAGTTTAAGGGCAGGGGCCGTAACTGAAGCTTTCTTT.